This T cell receptor (beta chain) emerged from a study of cytomegalovirus exposure and HLA in healthy donors. CDR1 is LNHNV, CDR2 YYDKDF, per germline (reference sequence). The junction had 8 bases not matched to a gene; V was cut back by 2 bases and J by 6 bases. The CDR3 is made up of 15 amino acids. PCR involved 60 Vbeta and 13 Jbeta primers. The data were produced by immunoSEQ multiplex PCR, yet TCRdb's version contains in-frame clones alone and is incomplete. The sample has under 80,000 clones; less than 80% are singletons. The receptor comes from a woman between 40 and 50 years old in good health and CMV-seronegative. The sample comprised PBMCs. This chain links TRBV15 with TRBJ1-2; 8 positions match TRBD1. CDR3 amino acids: CATSRSGTGHNGYTF. The CDR3 DNA is TGTGCCACCAGCAGATCGGGGACAGGTCATAATGGCTACACCTTC.